Sequencing of this T cell receptor beta chain was carried out in a study of identifying expanded T cells in peripheral blood (dated by TCRdb to between 2019 and 2020). Looking at the study overall: Separate aliquots of the same genomic DNA pool were sequenced to produce technical replicates, and four replicates were compared in pairs. The paper as a whole reports these results and caveats: Across all healthy donors, variance in clone template counts between approximately two-week samples was found to increase significantly with total template count. The binomial model flagged approximately 1.2 differentially abundant clones between technical replicates, compared with 15 to 17 over roughly 2 weeks and approximately 19 over around four weeks. Across all healthy-donor time intervals, the beta-binomial model significantly lowered both the number of clones called differentially abundant and the false-positive rate. The authors expected biological variance in healthy repertoires might increase further over much longer intervals such as months to years.

Concerning this clone: Its antigen specificity is not known. No much larger clonotype is one base removed from it; base qualities were not supplied.

The immunoSEQ Assay, which uses bias-controlled multiplex PCR amplification of genomic DNA, was used to profile TCRbeta CDR3 regions. Under the source paper's analysis protocol: The absolute abundance of each unique TCRbeta CDR3 region was quantified after sequences were collapsed and filtered. Differential abundance was assessed using a binomial (Fisher-equivalent) model and a beta-binomial model in which time-dependent variance fitted from healthy donors was added. Any clone with fewer than 5 combined templates was excluded, and a clone was called differentially abundant if its Benjamini-Hochberg FDR was below 0.01. Beta-binomial variance was modeled as a function of total template count across the two samples using the form v = (b*log(k)+a)^2. TCRdb's version of the immuneACCESS table is confined to in-frame rearrangements and falls short of the full clone set. An unresolved V gene accounts for under half of the shortfall where checked; the remainder is of unknown origin. V, J and clone size are taken as reported in that table, and D and trimming were inferred from the DNA itself. Recorded for this sample are 100,000 or so clones; 70% to 90% of them occurred a single time. The ten most abundant clones make up 14% of the sample.

During the collection period, no infections or other immune events were recorded for the healthy donors. To calibrate time-dependent variance in a beta-binomial model of T-cell clone differential abundance, blood repertoires from healthy donors were used as a training cohort. The training cohort was composed of around ten healthy donors, 3 female and 7 male. An age range of about 29 to 65 years, with an average of approximately 43 years, was recorded for the donors. Whole blood, obtained from a commercial supplier, was collected from each healthy donor at three time points spaced roughly 2 weeks apart. For immunosequencing, genomic DNA was extracted from unsorted whole blood. V lost 7 bases and J lost 6 bases; the stretch between them is 10 bases long. CDR1 and CDR2 (MNHEY, SMNVEV) derive from the germline V gene (reference sequence). The CDR3 holds 13 amino acids from the cysteine to the phenylalanine. The kept DNA is CDR3 alone, 39 bases in frame from the first base.

This sequence originates from a person aged 18 to 70 in good health. The material sequenced was blood. The rearranged segments are TRBV27 and TRBJ1-6; the D gene is perhaps TRBD1, on 6 matching bases. The sequenced DNA is TGTGCCAGCACTAAACAGGGTAATTCACCCCTCCACTTT. Its amino acids are CASTKQGNSPLHF.